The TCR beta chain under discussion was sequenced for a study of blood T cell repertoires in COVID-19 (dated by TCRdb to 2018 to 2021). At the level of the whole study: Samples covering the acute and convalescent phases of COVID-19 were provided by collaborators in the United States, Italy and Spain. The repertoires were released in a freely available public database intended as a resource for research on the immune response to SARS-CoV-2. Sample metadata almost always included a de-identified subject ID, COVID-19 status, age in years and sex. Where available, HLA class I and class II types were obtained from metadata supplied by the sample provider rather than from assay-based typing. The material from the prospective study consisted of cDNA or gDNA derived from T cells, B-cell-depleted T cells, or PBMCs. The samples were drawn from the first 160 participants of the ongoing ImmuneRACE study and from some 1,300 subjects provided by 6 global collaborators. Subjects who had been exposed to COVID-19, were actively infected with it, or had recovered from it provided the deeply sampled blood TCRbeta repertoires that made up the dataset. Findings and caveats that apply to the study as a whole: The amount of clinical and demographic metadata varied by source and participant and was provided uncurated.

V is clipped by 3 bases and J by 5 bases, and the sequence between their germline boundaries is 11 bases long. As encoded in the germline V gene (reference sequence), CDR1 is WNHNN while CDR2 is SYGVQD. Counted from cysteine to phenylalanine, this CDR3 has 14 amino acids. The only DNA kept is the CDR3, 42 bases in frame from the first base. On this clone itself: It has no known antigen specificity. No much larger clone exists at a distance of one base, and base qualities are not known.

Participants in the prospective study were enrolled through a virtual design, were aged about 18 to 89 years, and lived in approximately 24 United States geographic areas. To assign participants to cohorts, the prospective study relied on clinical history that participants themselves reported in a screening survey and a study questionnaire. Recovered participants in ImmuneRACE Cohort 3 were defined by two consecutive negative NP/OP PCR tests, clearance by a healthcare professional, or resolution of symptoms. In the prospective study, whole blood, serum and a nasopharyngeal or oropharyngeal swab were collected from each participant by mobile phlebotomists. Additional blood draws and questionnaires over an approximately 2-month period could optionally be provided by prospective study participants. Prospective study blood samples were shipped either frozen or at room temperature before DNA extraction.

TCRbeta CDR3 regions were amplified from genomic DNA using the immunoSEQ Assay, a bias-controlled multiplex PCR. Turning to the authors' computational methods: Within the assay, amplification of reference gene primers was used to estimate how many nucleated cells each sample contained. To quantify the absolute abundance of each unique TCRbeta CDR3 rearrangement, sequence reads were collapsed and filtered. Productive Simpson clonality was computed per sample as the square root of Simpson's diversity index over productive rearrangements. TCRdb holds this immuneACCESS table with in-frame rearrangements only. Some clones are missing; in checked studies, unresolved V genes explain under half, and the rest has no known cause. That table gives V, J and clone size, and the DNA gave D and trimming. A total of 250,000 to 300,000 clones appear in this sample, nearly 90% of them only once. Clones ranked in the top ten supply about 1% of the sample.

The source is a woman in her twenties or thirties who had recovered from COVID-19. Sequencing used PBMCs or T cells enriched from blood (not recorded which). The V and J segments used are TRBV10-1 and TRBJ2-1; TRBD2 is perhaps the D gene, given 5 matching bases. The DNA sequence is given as TGCGCCAGCAGTGATGCTAGCCCTAACAATGAGCAGTTCTTC. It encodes CASSDASPNNEQFF.